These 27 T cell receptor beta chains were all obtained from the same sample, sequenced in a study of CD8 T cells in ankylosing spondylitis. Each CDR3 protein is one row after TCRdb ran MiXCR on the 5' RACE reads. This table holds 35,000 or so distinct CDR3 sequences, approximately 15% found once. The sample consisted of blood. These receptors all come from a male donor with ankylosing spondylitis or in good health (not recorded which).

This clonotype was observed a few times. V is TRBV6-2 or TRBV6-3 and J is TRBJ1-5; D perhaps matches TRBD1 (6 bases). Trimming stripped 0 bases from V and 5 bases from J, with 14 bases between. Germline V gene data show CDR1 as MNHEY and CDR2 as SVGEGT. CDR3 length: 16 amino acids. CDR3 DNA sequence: TGTGCCAGCAGTTACTCGAGCAGGGGCCTGCATCAGCCCCAGCATTTT. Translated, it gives CASSYSSRGLHQPQHF.

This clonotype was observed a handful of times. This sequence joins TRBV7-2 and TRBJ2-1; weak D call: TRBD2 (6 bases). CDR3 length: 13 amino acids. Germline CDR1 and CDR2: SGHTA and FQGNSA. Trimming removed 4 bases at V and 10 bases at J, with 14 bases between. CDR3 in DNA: TGTGCCAGCAGCTCATCCAGACTAGGGGAGCAGTTCTTC. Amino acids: CASSSSRLGEQFF.

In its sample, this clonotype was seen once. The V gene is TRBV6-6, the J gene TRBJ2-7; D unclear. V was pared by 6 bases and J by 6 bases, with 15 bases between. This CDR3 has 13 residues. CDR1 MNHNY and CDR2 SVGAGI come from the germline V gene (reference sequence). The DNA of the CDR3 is TGTGCCAGCAGCCTCGGTCCTTGGACCGAGCAGTACTTC. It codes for CASSLGPWTEQYF.

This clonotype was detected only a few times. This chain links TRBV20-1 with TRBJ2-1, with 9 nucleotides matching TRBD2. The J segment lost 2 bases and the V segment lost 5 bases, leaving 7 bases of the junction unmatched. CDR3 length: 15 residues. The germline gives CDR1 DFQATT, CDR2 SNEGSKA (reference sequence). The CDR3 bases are TGCAGTGCTGCTGTTAGCGGGGGAACCTACAATGAGCAGTTCTTC. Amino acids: CSAAVSGGTYNEQFF.

The CDR3 bases are TGCAGCGTTGACCCCGGGACAGATAACACCGGGGAGCTGTTTTTT. It translates to CSVDPGTDNTGELFF. V and J are TRBV29-1 and TRBJ2-2; 7 positions match TRBD1. This CDR3 region has 15 residues. V lost 3 bases and J lost 2; bases outside the gene matches: 6. The V gene's germline CDR1 is SQVTM and CDR2 ANQGSEA.

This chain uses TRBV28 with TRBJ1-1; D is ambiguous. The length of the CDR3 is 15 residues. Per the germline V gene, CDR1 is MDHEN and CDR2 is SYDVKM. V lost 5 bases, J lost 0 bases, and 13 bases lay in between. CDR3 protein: CASSPRNLMNTEAFF. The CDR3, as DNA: TGTGCCAGCAGTCCCCGCAACCTCATGAACACTGAAGCTTTCTTT.

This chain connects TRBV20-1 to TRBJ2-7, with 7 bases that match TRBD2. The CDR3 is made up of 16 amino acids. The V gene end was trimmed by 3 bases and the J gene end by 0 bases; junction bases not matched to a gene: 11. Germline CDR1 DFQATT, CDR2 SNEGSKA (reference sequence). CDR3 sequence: CSASTPRAGVSYEQYF. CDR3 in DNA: TGCAGTGCTAGTACCCCCAGGGCGGGGGTCTCCTACGAGCAGTACTTC.

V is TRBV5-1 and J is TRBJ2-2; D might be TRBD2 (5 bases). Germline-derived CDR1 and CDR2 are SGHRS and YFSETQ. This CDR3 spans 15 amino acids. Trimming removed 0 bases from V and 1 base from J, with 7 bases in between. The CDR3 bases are TGCGCCAGCAGCTTGGCCGCGGGGAACACCGGGGAGCTGTTTTTT. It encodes CASSLAAGNTGELFF.

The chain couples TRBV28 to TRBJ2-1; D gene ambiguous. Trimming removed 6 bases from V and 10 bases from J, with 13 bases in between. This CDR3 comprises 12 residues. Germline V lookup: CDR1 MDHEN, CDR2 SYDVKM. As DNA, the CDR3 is TGTGCCAGCAGCCCCCAGGCGGACGAGCAGTTCTTC. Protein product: CASSPQADEQFF. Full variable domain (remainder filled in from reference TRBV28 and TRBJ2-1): DVKVTQSSRYLVKRTGEKVFLECVQDMDHENMFWYRQDPGLGLRLIYFSYDVKMKEKGDIPEGYSVSREKKERFSLILESASTNQTSMYLCASSPQADEQFFGPGTRLTVL.

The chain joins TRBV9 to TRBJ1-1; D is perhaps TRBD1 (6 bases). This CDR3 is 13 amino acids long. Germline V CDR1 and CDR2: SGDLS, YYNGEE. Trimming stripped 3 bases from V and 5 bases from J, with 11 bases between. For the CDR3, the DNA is TGTGCCAGCAGCGCGGGGAGGGGGACTGAAGCTTTCTTT. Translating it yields CASSAGRGTEAFF.

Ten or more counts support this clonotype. CDR3 sequence reads: CASSLRTAGNTGELFF. DNA for the CDR3: TGCGCCAGCAGCTTAAGGACAGCCGGGAACACCGGGGAGCTGTTTTTT. The gene calls are TRBV5-1 and TRBJ2-2, with a weak D call TRBD1 (6 bases). Trimming took off 2 bases at V and 1 base at J, with 12 bases between the two ends. Germline CDR1 is SGHRS and CDR2 is YFSETQ. This CDR3 has 16 residues.

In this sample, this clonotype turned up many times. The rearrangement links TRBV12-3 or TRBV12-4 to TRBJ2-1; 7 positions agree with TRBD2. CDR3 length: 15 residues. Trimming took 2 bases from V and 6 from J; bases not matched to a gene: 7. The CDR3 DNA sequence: TGTGCCAGCAGTTTATATCGGGGGAGGGGCAATGAGCAGTTCTTC. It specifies CASSLYRGRGNEQFF.

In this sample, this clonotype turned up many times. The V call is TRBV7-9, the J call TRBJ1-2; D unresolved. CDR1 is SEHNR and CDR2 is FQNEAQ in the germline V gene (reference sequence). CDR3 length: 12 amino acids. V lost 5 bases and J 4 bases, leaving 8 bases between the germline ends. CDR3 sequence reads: CASSQNSYGYTF. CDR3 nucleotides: TGTGCCAGCAGCCAAAATTCCTATGGCTACACCTTC.

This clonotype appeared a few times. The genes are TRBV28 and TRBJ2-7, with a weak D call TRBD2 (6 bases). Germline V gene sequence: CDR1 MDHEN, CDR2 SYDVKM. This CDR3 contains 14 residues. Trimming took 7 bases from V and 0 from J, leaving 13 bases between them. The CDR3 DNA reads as TGTGCCAGCACCTTCGGCGGGGTCTCCTACGAGCAGTACTTC. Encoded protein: CASTFGGVSYEQYF.

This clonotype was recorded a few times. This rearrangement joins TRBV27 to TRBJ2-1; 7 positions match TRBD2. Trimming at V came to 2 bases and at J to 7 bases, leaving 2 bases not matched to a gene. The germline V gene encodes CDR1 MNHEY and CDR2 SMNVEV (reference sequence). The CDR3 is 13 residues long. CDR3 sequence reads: CASSLRGRNEQFF. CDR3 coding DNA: TGTGCCAGCAGTTTACGCGGGAGAAATGAGCAGTTCTTC.

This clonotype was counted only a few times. The CDR3 loop reads CASSLKPGETQYF. CDR3 nucleotides: TGTGCCAGCAGCTTAAAACCTGGGGAGACCCAGTACTTC. The V and J genes are TRBV7-2 and TRBJ2-5; D gene ambiguous. Trimming shortened V by 2 bases and J by 5 bases, and 9 bases separated the two germline ends. Germline V gene sequence: CDR1 SGHTA, CDR2 FQGNSA. CDR3 size: 13 residues.

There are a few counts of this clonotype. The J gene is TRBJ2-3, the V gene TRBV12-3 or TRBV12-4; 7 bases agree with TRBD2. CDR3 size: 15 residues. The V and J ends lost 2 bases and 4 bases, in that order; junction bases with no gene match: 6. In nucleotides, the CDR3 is TGTGCCAGCAGTTTATCAAGGACTAGGGCAGATACGCAGTATTTT. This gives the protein CASSLSRTRADTQYF.

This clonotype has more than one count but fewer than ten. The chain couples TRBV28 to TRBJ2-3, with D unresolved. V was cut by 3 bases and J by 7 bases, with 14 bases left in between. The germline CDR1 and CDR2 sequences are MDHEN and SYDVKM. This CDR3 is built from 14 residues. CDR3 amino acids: CASSFQVVPYTQYF. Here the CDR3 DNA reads TGTGCCAGCAGTTTCCAGGTAGTCCCATATACGCAGTATTTT.

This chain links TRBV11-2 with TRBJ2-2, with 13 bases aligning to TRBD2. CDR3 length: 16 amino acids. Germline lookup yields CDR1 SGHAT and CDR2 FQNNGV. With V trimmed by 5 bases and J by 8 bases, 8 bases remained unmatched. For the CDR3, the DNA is TGTGCCAGCAGCCAGAGGACTAGCGGGAGTTGGGGGGAGCTGTTTTTT. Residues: CASSQRTSGSWGELFF.

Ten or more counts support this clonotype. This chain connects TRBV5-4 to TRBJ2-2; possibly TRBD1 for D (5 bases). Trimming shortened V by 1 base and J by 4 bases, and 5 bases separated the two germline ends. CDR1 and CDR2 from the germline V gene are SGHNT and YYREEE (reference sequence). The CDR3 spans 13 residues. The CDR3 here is CASSLQGTGELFF. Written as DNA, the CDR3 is TGTGCCAGCAGCTTGCAGGGCACCGGGGAGCTGTTTTTT.

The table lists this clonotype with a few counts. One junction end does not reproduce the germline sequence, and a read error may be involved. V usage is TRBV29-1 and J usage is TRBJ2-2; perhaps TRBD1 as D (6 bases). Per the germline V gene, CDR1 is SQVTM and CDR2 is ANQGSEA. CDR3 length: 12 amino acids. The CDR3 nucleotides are TGTTGTTCAGGGGCAGGGACCGGGGAGCTGTTTTTT. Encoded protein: CCSGAGTGELFF.

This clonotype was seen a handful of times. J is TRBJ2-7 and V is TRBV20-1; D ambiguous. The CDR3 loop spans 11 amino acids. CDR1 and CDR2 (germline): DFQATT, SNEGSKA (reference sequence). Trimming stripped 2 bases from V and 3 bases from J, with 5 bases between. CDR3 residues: CSARRVYEQYV. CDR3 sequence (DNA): TGCAGTGCTAGAAGGGTCTACGAGCAGTACGTC.

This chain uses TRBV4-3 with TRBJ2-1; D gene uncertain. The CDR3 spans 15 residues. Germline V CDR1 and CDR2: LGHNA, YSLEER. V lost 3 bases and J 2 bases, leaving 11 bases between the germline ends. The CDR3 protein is CASSQRLPPYNEQFF. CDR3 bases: TGCGCCAGCAGCCAGCGTCTTCCCCCCTACAATGAGCAGTTCTTC.

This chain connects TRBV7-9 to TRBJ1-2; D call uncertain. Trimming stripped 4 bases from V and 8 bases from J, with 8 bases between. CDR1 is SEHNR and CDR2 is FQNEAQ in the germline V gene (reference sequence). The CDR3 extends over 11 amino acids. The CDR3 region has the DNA TGTGCCAGCAGCTCCATGGGCGGCTACACCTTC. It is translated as CASSSMGGYTF.

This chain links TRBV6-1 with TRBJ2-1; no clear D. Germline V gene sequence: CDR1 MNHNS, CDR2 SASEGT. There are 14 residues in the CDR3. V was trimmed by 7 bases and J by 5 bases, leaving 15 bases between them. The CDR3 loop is CASIKPPLNNEQFF. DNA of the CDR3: TGTGCCAGCATAAAACCGCCCCTTAACAATGAGCAGTTCTTC.

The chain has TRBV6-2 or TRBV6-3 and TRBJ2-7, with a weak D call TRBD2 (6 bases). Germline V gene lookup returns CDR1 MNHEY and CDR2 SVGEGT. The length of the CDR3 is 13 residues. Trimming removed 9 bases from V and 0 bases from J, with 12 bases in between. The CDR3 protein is CASEKDYSYEQYF. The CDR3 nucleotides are TGTGCCAGTGAGAAGGACTACTCCTACGAGCAGTACTTC.

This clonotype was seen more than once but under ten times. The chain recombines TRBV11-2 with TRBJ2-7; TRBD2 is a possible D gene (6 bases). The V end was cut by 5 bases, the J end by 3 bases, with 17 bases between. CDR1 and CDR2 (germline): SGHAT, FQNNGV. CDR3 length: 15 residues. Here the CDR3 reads CASSPRLVGFYEQYF. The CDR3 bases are TGTGCCAGCAGCCCCCGACTAGTTGGGTTCTACGAGCAGTACTTC.